The TCR beta chain under discussion was sequenced for a study of cytomegalovirus exposure and HLA in healthy donors. Across the study: A subsequent analysis reported that the 95 to 150 validation repertoires were produced on the same platform that had also been used for the roughly 710 first-cohort repertoires.

General study findings and limits: The classifier reportedly diagnosed cytomegalovirus status with high specificity and sensitivity. The TCR clusters that emerged in the first cohort tended, a later analysis found, to co-occur in the 120 or so validation repertoires. It was confirmed in vitro that three of the CMV-associated chains were specific for CMV antigens.

The table came from immunoSEQ multiplex PCR; TCRdb's copy has only in-frame clones and leaves some out. The sample carries 350,000 or so clones, just over 85% recorded once. Of note for this clone: Its antigen is currently unknown.

The sequence was obtained from a woman between 18 and 29 years old in good health and CMV-seronegative. Material: PBMCs.

The CDR3 nucleotides are TGTGCCAGCTCACGAGGGACAGGGGTTCTCTATGGCTACACCTTC. Translating it yields CASSRGTGVLYGYTF. The chain recombines TRBV18 with TRBJ1-2, with TRBD1 matching 10 bases. J was trimmed by 4 bases and V by 4 bases; bases with no gene match: 6. CDR3 length: 15 amino acids. CDR1 KGHSH and CDR2 LQKENI come from the germline V gene.